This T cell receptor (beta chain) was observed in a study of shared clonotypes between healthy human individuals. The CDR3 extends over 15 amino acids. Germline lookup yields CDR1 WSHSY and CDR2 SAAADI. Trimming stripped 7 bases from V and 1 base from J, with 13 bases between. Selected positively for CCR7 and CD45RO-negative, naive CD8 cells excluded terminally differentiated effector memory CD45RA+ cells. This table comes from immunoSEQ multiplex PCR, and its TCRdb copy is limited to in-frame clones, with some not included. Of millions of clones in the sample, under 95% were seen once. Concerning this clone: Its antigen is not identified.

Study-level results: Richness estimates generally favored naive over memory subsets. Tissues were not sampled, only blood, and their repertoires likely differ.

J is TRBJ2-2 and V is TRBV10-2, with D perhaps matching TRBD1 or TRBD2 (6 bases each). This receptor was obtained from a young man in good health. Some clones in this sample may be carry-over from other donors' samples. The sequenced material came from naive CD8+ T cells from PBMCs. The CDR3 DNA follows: TGCGCCAGCAAAGAACAGGGACTGAACACCGGGGAGCTGTTTTTT. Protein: CASKEQGLNTGELFF.